The source of this T cell receptor (beta chain) is a study of spatial heterogeneity in lung cancer (dated by TCRdb to about 2019). With respect to the entire study: Beta-chain transcripts were consistently detected in greater numbers than alpha-chain transcripts, which likely reflects a higher abundance of beta-chain transcripts. Nonsynonymous mutation counts, determined by whole-exome sequencing of tumor tissue, were related to features of the TCR repertoire. TCR alpha and beta repertoires were quantitatively compared across multiple tumor regions, matched nontumor lung and blood in non-small cell lung cancer. Both alpha and beta chains were TCR-sequenced in a few hundred tumor regions, about 69 matched nontumor lung samples and some 56 PBMC samples obtained at surgery. In the raw uncorrected reads, each unique combination of TCR and UMI appeared on average more than ten times.

Broader findings and caveats from the paper: Confirming at a functional level the hypothesis that regional TCRs recognize regional mutations was considered to require additional single-cell paired TCR alpha and beta sequencing. Ubiquitous expanded tumor TCRs were found in blood more often at tumor resection than at routine follow-up.

The sample's time point label, decoded: sample taken at primary tumor resection. Donors were some 67 patients with early-stage, untreated non-small cell lung cancer from the lung TRACERx cohort. For TCR sequencing, whole RNA was extracted from tumor and nontumor lung tissue, or from cryopreserved PBMC samples, and no cell sorting was done. Only patients for whom sufficient RNA was available from at least two tumor regions were selected for TCR sequencing. Ten or more counts support this clonotype. Its cognate antigen has yet to be identified. There are no base qualities to consult, and no much larger clone falls within one base. The library came from 5' RACE. The instrument given in TCRdb is NextSeq 500. In the TCR library protocol, a unique molecular identifier was attached to each TCR cDNA molecule so that PCR and sequencing errors could be corrected. The authors' analysis ran thus. TCR identification, UMI-based error correction and CDR3 extraction were performed with Decombinator tools. TCRs above a frequency of 2 per 1,000, corresponding to the top 1% of the tumor frequency distribution, were defined as expanded. Renyi diversity was calculated using the R vegan package after each repertoire was subsampled 100 times to 5,000 TCRs. To build CDR3 similarity networks, amino acid triplet string-kernel similarity was used, and CDR3s were connected when their pairwise similarity was above 0.82. Starting from the raw public reads, TCRdb applied fastp trimming at Q25, assembled clones with MiXCR and retained in-frame beta chains. Rows are combined by CDR3 protein, so each entry shows the most common genes and DNA. The V and J calls were not made by the authors but by TCRdb's processing. In all, the sample holds around 92,000 distinct CDR3 sequences, and about an eighth of those were seen once. The ten largest clones capture roughly two fifths of the sample.

Including the terminal cysteine and phenylalanine, the CDR3 comprises 14 residues. The CDR3 DNA has 42 bases and is translated from base 1. At the junction V is shortened by 1 base and J by 10 bases; bases outside the gene matches: 12. Taken from the germline V gene, the CDR1 and CDR2 loops are SQVTM and ANQGSEA. Recombination joined TRBV29-1 with TRBJ1-2; TRBD1 aligns with 7 central bases. The source material was PBMCs, sampled at surgery. The sequence came from a male donor with early-stage non-small cell lung cancer. The nucleotide sequence is TGCAGCGTTGAAGCGGTTCCAGGGGGGATGAACTACACCTTC. It encodes CSVEAVPGGMNYTF.